A few counts support the clone carrying this TCR beta chain. The antigen remains unidentified. The data are from a study of T cells after yellow fever vaccination. Study overall: SMART-Seq v4 Ultra Low Input prepared the low-cell-number fractions. Study observations and caveats: Contaminating bulk clonotypes could be abundant in FACS-sorted repertoires. Post-booster reappearance was seen for most primary-vaccination clones (roughly 96% CD4, around 90% CD8).

TCRdb ran MiXCR on the 5' RACE reads and lists one entry per CDR3 protein. Of about 140,000 distinct CDR3 sequences in the sample, about 7.7% were seen once. V shed 5 bases, J shed 2 bases, and the junction held 4 bases outside the gene matches. The germline CDR1 and CDR2 sequences are SGHTA and FQGNSA. The CDR3 is 15 residues long. Sequenced material: CD4+ T cells sorted from PBMCs, taken 5 days after the yellow fever booster vaccination. The J gene is TRBJ2-3, the V gene TRBV7-2; 10 bases map to TRBD2. The receptor comes from a man aged 30 to 45 who received the YFV17D yellow fever vaccine. The DNA for the CDR3 is TGTGCCAGCAGCGTACTAGCGGGGATCACAGATACGCAGTATTTT. It specifies CASSVLAGITDTQYF.